This TCR beta chain was documented in a study of T cell responses to AZD1222 COVID-19 vaccine. The study, taken as a whole, reports: Possibly, clonal diversity was underestimated; donors were largely white British and included more females. Nearly half of spike-specific TCRs reportedly target unmutated variant regions. Spike-wide vaccine-associated CD4 TCRs dominated at 160-218 and 743-854. Two doses of AZD1222 preceded a rise in Spike-specific TCR breadth and depth.

The V and J ends lost 6 bases and 0 bases respectively, with 13 bases between them. CDR3 length equals 15 residues. Germline V lookup: CDR1 SGHRS, CDR2 YFSETQ. Of note for this clone: Its antigen is not identified.

Sequencing used immunoSEQ multiplex PCR; TCRdb keeps in-frame clones, though not all of them. Of roughly 89,000 clones in the sample, roughly 88% were seen once. The chain is built from TRBV5-1 and TRBJ2-1, with D possibly matching TRBD1 (5 bases). The sequence was obtained from an adult in good health. The sample here was peripheral blood, taken on day 0 of MenACWY control vaccination. CDR3 in DNA: TGCGCCAGCACCCCCCAGGGCAGCTCCTACAATGAGCAGTTCTTC. This gives the protein CASTPQGSSYNEQFF.